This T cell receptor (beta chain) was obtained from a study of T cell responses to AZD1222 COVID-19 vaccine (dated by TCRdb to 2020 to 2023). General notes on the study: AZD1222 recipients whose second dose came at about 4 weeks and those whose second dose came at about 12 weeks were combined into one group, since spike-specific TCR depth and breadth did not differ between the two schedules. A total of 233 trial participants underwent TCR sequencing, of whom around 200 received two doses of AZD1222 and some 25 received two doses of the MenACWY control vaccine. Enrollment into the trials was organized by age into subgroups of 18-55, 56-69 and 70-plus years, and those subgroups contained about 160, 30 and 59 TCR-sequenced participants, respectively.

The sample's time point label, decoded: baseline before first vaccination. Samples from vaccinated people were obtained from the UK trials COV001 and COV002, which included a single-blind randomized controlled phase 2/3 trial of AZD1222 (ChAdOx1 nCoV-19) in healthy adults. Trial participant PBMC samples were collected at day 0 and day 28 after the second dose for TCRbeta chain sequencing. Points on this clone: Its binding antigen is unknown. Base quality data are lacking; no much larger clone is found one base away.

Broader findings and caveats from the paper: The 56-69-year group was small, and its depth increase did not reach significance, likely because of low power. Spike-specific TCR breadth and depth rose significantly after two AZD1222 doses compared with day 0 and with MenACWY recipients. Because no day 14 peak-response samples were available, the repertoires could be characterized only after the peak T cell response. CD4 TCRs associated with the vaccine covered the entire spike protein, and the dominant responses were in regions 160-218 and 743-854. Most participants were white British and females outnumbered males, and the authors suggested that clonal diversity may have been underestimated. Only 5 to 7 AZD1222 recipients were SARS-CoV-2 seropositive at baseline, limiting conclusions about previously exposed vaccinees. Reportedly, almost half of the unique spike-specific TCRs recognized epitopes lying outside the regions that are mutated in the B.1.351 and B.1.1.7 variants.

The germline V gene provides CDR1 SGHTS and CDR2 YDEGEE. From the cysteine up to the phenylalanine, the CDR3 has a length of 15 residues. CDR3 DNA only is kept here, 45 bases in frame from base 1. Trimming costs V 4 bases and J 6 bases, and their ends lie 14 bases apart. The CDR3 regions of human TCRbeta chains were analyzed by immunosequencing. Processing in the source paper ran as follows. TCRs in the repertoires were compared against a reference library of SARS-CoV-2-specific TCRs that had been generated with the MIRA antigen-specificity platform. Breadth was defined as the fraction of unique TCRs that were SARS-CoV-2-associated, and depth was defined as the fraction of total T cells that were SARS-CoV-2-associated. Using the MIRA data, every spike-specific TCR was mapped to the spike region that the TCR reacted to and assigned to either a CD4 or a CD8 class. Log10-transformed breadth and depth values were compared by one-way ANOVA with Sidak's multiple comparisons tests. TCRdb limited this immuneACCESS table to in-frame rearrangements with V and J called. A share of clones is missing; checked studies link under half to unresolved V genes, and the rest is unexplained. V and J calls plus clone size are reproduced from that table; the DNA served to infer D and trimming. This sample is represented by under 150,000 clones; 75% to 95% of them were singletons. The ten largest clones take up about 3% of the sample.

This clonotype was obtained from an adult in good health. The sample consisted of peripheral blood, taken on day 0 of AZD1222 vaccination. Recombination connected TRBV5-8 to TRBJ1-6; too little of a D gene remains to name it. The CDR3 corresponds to CASSDGTLPNSPLHF. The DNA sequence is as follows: TGTGCCAGCAGCGACGGAACCTTACCTAATTCACCCCTCCACTTT. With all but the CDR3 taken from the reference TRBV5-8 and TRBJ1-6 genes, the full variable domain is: EAGVTQSPTHLIKTRGQQATLRCSPISGHTSVYWYQQALGLGLQFLLWYDEGEERNRGNFPPRFSGRQFPNYSSELNVNALELEDSALYLCASSDGTLPNSPLHFGNGTRLTVT.